A selection of T cell receptor beta chains follows, all from one sample in a study of blood T cell repertoires in COVID-19. Data came from immunoSEQ multiplex PCR; TCRdb stores just in-frame clones and leaves some out. The data hold roughly 150,000 clones, with 80% to 90% observed a single time. Specimen: peripheral blood. The receptors shown here come from a man aged 60 to 75 with acute or convalescent COVID-19. The CDR3 runs from the conserved cysteine through the conserved F or W. The D gene is left open where the match is weak. Clone size, where shown, is once, few, many, or a class for clones that have expanded.

TRBJ1-4,.,TRBD1,TRBV30,CAYEDRVVEKLFF,TGTGCCTACGAAGACAGGGTAGTAGAAAAACTGTTTTTT
TRBJ2-7,.,TRBD1,TRBV7-9,CASSPGDRGYEQYF,TGTGCCAGCAGCCCGGGCGACAGGGGATACGAGCAGTACTTC
TRBJ1-2,.,TRBD1,TRBV3-1/TRBV3-2,CASSQTARGVRSTF,TGTGCCAGCAGCCAAACAGCCAGGGGGGTCAGGAGCACCTTC
TRBJ1-1,.,.,TRBV7-9,CASSLESGGSEAFF,TGTGCCAGCAGCTTAGAATCGGGGGGCTCTGAGGCTTTCTTT
TRBJ2-7,once,.,TRBV5-1,CASSSQGSSHEQYF,TGCGCCAGCAGCTCCCAGGGAAGTTCCCACGAGCAGTACTTC
TRBJ1-6,.,TRBD1,TRBV4-1,CASSPLLWSAGGNSPLHF,TGCGCCAGCAGCCCTCTTCTTTGGTCAGCAGGGGGAAATTCACCCCTCCACTTT
TRBJ1-6,.,.,TRBV7-2,CASRPADVSPLHF,TGTGCCAGCAGACCCGCGGATGTTTCACCCCTCCACTTT
TRBJ1-2,.,.,TRBV18,CASSPAEHRRPDGYTF,TGTGCCAGCTCACCGGCGGAGCACAGGCGACCCGATGGCTACACCTTC
TRBJ1-1,.,.,TRBV19,CASSPDLQYTEAFF,TGTGCCAGTAGTCCAGACCTACAGTACACTGAAGCTTTCTTT
TRBJ1-1,.,.,TRBV18,CASSPSPGTEAFF,TGTGCCAGCTCACCATCCCCGGGCACTGAAGCTTTCTTT
TRBJ1-4,.,.,TRBV2,CASRGLIGEKLFF,TGTGCCAGTAGGGGACTCATTGGGGAAAAACTGTTTTTT
TRBJ1-4,.,.,TRBV7-2,CASRQGGLDEKLFF,TGTGCCAGCCGTCAGGGAGGTCTCGATGAAAAACTGTTTTTT
TRBJ1-2,once,.,TRBV6-5,CASSFQGFDGYTF,TGTGCCAGCAGTTTTCAGGGTTTTGATGGCTACACCTTC
TRBJ1-3,.,.,TRBV9,CASSVGGAGNTIYF,TGTGCCAGCAGCGTAGGAGGAGCTGGAAACACCATATATTTT
TRBJ2-5,.,TRBD1,TRBV6-5,CASRIIRTGWQTQYF,TGTGCCAGCAGGATAATCCGGACAGGGTGGCAGACCCAGTACTTC
TRBJ2-1,.,TRBD2,TRBV5-4,CASSLPGLAGNEQFF,TGTGCCAGCAGCTTACCGGGACTAGCGGGTAATGAGCAGTTCTTC
TRBJ1-2,.,.,TRBV5-1,CASSLLTTNYGYTF,TGCGCCAGCAGCTTGTTGACAACTAACTATGGCTACACCTTC
TRBJ1-4,.,TRBD1,TRBV7-9,CASSSGQGADEKLFF,TGTGCCAGCAGCTCCGGACAGGGGGCCGACGAAAAACTGTTTTTT
TRBJ1-2,.,.,TRBV5-1,CASTHGQSPLYGYTF,TGCGCCAGCACCCACGGACAGAGCCCACTCTATGGCTACACCTTC
TRBJ2-3,.,TRBD2,TRBV3-1/TRBV3-2,CASSQPGLAGVKDTQYF,TGTGCCAGCAGCCAACCCGGACTAGCGGGGGTGAAAGATACGCAGTATTTT
TRBJ2-2,.,.,TRBV7-9,CASSFPLGELFF,TGTGCCAGCAGCTTCCCCCTAGGGGAGCTGTTTTTT
TRBJ1-1,few,.,TRBV27,CASSLSSGRGRGTEAFF,TGTGCCAGCAGTTTATCCTCGGGGCGCGGGAGGGGCACTGAAGCTTTCTTT
TRBJ2-1,.,.,TRBV27,CASSPLYRGMAYNEQFF,TGTGCCAGCAGTCCCTTGTATAGGGGTATGGCCTACAATGAGCAGTTCTTC
TRBJ1-3,few,.,TRBV19,CASSMSPGGGNTIYF,TGTGCCAGTAGTATGTCTCCAGGAGGAGGAAACACCATATATTTT
TRBJ1-6,.,.,TRBV18,CASSADRNSPLHF,TGTGCCAGCTCAGCAGACAGGAATTCACCCCTCCACTTT
TRBJ2-2,few,.,TRBV30,CAWRSAGFNTGELFF,TGTGCCTGGAGGTCTGCAGGCTTCAACACCGGGGAGCTGTTTTTT
TRBJ1-2,once,.,TRBV5-4,CASSSPRQGYTF,TGTGCCAGCAGCTCCCCCCGACAAGGCTACACCTTC